The 3 T cell receptor beta chains reported below all come from one sample, sequenced in a study of blood T cell repertoires in COVID-19. TCRdb keeps only in-frame clones here, not all; method: immunoSEQ multiplex PCR. The sample yields hundreds of thousands of clones, roughly 88% seen once. Sequenced: peripheral blood. The receptors come from a woman aged 50 to 60 with active or convalescent COVID-19.

This sequence joins TRBV7-2 and TRBJ2-1, with TRBD2 matching 7 bases. Germline V CDR1 and CDR2: SGHTA, FQGNSA. J gave up 3 bases and V 7 bases, and 9 bases lay outside the gene matches. The CDR3 spans 15 residues. CDR3 DNA sequence: TGTGCCAGCAACCTAGGCGGCGGGGGCTACAATGAGCAGTTCTTC. Its protein is CASNLGGGGYNEQFF.

The chain links TRBV18 to TRBJ1-1; D possibly corresponds to TRBD1 (5 bases). This CDR3 region has 15 residues. Germline CDR1 and CDR2: KGHSH and LQKENI. V dropped 3 bases and J dropped 5 bases, with 16 bases sitting between them. CDR3 residues: CASSPTGGVETEAFF. CDR3 bases: TGTGCCAGCTCACCCACCGGGGGGGTGGAAACTGAAGCTTTCTTT.

The CDR3 DNA reads as TGTGCCAGTAGTATGACAGGGGCCCCCGAGACCCAGTACTTC. Amino acids: CASSMTGAPETQYF. The chain uses TRBV19 and TRBJ2-5; TRBD1 aligns across 8 bases. The length of the CDR3 is 14 residues. The V segment lost 3 bases and the J segment 5 bases; nucleotides outside the gene matches: 5. Germline V lookup: CDR1 LNHDA, CDR2 SQIVND (reference sequence).